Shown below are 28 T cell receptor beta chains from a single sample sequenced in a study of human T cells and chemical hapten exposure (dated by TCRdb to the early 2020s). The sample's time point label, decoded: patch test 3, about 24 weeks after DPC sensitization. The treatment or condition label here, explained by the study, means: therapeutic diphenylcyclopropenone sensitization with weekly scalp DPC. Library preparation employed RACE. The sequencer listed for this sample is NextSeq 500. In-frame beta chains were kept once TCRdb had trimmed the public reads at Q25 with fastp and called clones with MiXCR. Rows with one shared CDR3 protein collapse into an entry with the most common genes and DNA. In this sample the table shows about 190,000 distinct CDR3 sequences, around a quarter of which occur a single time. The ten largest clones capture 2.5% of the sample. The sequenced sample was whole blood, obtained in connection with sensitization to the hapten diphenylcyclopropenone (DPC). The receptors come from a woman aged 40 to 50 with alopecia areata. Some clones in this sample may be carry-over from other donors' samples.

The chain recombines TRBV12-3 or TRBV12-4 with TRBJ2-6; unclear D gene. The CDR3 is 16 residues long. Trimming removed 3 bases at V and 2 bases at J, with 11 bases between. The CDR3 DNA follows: TGTGCCAGCAGTTTCTACGGGTCTACTGGGGCCAACGTCCTGACTTTC. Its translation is CASSFYGSTGANVLTF.

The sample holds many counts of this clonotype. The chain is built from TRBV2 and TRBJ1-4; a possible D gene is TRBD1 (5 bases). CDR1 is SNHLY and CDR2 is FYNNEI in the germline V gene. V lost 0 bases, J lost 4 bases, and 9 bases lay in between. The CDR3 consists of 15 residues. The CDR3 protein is CASSEAGLSNEKLFF. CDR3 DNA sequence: TGTGCCAGCAGTGAAGCGGGACTGAGTAATGAAAAACTGTTTTTT.

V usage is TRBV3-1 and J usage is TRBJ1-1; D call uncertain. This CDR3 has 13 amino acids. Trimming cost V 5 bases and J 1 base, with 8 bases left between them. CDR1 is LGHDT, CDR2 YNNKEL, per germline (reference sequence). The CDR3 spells CASSYTRNTEAFF. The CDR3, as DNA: TGTGCCAGCAGCTACACGAGGAACACTGAAGCTTTCTTT.

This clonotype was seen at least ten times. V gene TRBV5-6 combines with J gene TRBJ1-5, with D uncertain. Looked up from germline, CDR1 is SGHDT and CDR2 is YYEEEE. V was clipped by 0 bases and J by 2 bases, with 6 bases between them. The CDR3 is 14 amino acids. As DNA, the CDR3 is TGTGCCAGCAGCTTGGGCTTGGGCAATCAGCCCCAGCATTTT. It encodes CASSLGLGNQPQHF.

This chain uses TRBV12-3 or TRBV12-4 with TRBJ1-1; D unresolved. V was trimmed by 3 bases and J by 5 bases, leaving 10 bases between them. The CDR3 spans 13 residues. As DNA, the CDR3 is TGTGCCAGCAGTTTTCATGGGATTACTGAAGCTTTCTTT. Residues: CASSFHGITEAFF.

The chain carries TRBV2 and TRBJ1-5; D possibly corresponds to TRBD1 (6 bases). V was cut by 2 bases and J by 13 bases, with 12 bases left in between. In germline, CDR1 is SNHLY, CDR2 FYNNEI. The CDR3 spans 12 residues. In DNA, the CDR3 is TGTGCCAGCAGTGAATCCAGGGGCCAACAGCATTTT. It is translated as CASSESRGQQHF. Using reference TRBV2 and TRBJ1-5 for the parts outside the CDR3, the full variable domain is EPEVTQTPSHQVTQMGQEVILRCVPISNHLYFYWYRQILGQKVEFLVSFYNNEISEKSEIFDDQFSVERPDGSNFTLKIRSTKLEDSAMYFCASSESRGQQHFGDGTRLSIL.

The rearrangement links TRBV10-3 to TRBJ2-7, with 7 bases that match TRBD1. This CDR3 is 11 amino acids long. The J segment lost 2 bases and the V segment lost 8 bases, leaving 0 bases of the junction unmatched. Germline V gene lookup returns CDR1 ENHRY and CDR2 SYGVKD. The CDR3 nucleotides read TGTGCCATCGGGACAGCCTACGAGCAGTACTTC. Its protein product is CAIGTAYEQYF.

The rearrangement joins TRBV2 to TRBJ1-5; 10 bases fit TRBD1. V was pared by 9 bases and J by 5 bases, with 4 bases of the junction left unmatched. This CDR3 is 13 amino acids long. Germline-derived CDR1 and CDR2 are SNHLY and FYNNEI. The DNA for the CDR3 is TGTGCCAGGGGAGACAGGGGGCATCAGCCCCAGCATTTT. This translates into CARGDRGHQPQHF.

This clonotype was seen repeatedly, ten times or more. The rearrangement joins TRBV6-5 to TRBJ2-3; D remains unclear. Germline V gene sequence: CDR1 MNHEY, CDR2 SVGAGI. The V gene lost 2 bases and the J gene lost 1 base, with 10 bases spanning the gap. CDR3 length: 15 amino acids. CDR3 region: CASSYGVGGTDTQYF. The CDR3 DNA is TGTGCCAGCAGTTACGGGGTTGGGGGCACAGATACGCAGTATTTT.

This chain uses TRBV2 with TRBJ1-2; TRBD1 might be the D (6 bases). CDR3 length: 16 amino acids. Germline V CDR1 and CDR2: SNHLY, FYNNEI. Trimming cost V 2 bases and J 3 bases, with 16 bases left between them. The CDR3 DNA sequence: TGTGCCAGCAGTGAACAGGCCTTTGGGACATACTATGGCTACACCTTC. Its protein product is CASSEQAFGTYYGYTF.

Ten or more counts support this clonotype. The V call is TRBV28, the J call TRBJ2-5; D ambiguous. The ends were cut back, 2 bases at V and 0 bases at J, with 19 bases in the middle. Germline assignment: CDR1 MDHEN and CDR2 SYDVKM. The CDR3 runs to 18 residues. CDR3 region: CASSLPEEQRGYQETQYF. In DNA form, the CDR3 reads TGTGCCAGCAGTTTACCCGAGGAGCAGCGTGGGTACCAAGAGACCCAGTACTTC.

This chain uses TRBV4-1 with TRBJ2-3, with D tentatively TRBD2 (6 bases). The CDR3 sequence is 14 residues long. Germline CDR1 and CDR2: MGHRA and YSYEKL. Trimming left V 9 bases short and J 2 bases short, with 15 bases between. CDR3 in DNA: TGCGCCAGTCGCCCCTGGACTACCACAGATACGCAGTATTTT. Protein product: CASRPWTTTDTQYF.

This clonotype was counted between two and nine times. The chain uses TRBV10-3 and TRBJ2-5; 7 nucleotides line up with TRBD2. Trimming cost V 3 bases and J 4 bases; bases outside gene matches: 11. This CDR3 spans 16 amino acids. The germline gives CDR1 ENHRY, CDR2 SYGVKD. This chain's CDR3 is CAISDLARGDPETQYF. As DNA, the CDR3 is TGTGCCATCAGTGATCTGGCTCGGGGGGACCCAGAGACCCAGTACTTC.

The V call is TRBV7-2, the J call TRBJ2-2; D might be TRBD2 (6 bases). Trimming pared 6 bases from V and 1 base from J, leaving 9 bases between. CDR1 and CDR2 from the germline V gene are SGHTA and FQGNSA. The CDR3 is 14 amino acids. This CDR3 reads CASREGGNTGELFF. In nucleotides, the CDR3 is TGTGCCAGCAGGGAGGGAGGGAACACCGGGGAGCTGTTTTTT.

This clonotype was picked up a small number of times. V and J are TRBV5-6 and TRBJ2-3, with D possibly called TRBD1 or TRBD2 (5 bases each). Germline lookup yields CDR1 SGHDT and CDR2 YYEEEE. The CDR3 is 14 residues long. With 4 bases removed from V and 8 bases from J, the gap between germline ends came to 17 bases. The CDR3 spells CASSARGAGSTQYF. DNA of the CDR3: TGTGCCAGCAGCGCTAGAGGGGCAGGGAGTACGCAGTATTTT. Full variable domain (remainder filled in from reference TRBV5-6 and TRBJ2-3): DAGVTQSPTHLIKTRGQQVTLRCSPKSGHDTVSWYQQALGQGPQFIFQYYEEEERQRGNFPDRFSGHQFPNYSSELNVNALLLGDSALYLCASSARGAGSTQYFGPGTRLTVL.

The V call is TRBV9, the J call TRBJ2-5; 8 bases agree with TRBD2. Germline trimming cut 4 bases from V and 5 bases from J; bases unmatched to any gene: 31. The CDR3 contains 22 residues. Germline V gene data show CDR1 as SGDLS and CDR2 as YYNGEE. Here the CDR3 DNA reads TGTGCCAGCAGCTCCCGCCCTCAGGGCCATTGGGCGGCGGGAGGCCCGGGGGAGACCCAGTACTTC. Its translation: CASSSRPQGHWAAGGPGETQYF.

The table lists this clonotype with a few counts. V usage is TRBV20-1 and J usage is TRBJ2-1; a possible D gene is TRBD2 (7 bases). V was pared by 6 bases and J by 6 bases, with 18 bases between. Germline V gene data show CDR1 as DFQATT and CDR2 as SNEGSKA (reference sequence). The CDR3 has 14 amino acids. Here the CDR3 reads CSALGGGNGNEQFF. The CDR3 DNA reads TGCAGTGCCTTAGGGGGGGGTAACGGCAATGAGCAGTTCTTC.

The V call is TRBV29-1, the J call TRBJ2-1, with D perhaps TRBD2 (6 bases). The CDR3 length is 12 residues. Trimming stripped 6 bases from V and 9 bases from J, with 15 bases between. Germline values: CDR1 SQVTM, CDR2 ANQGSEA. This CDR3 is CSVAGLGGEQFF. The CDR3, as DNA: TGCAGCGTAGCGGGCCTCGGCGGTGAGCAGTTCTTC.

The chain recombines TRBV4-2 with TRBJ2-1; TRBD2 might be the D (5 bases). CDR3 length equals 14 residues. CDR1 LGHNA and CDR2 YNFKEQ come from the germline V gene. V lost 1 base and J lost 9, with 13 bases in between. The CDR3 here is CASSQAGLAFEQFF. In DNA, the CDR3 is TGTGCCAGCAGCCAAGCCGGGCTAGCTTTTGAGCAGTTCTTC.

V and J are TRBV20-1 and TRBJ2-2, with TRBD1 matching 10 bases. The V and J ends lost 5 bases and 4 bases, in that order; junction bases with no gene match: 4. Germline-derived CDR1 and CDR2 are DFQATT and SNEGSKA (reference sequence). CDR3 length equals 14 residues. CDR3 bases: TGCAGTGCTCCAAGGACAGGGGGCACCGGGGAGCTGTTTTTT. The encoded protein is CSAPRTGGTGELFF.

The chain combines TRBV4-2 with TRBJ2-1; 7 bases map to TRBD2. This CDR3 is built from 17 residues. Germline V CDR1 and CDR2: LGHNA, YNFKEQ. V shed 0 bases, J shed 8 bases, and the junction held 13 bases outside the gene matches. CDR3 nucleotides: TGTGCCAGCAGCCAAGATAGGGCTAGCGGTAGTAGAGATGAGCAGTTCTTC. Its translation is CASSQDRASGSRDEQFF.

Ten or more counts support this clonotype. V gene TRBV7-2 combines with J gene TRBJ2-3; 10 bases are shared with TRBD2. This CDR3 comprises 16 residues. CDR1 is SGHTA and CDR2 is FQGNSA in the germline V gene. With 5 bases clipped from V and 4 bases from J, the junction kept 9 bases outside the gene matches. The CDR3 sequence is CASSIPSGRGADTQYF. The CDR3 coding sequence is TGTGCCAGCAGCATACCTAGCGGGAGAGGAGCAGATACGCAGTATTTT.

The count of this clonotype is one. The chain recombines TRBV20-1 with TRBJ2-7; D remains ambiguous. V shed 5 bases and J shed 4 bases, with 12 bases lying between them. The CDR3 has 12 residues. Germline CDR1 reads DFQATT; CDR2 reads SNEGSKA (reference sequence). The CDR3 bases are TGCAGTGCTGATGCAGTGGAATACGAGCAGTACTTC. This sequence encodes CSADAVEYEQYF.

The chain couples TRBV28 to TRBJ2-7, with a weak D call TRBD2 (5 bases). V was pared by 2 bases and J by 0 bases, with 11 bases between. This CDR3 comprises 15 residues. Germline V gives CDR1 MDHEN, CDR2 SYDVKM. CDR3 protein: CASSLEGTFSYEQYF. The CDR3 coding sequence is TGTGCCAGCAGTTTAGAGGGCACTTTCTCCTACGAGCAGTACTTC.

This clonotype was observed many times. CDR3 loop: CASSQSSQSKYGYTF. In DNA form, the CDR3 reads TGTGCCAGCAGCCAATCAAGCCAGTCGAAGTATGGCTACACCTTC. The J gene is TRBJ1-2, the V gene TRBV4-2, with unresolved D. The germline V and J ends were trimmed by 2 bases and 5 bases, with 15 bases remaining between them. This CDR3 is built from 15 residues. Germline lookup yields CDR1 LGHNA and CDR2 YNFKEQ.

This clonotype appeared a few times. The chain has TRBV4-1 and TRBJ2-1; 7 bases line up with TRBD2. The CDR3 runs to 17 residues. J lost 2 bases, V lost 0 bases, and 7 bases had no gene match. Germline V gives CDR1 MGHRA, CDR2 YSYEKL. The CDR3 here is CASSQDWSSGTYNEQFF. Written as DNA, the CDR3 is TGCGCCAGCAGCCAAGATTGGTCCAGCGGGACCTACAATGAGCAGTTCTTC.

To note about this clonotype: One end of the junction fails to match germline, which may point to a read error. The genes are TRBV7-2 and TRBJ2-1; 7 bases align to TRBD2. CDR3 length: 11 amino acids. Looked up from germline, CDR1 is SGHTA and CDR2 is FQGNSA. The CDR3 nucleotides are TGTGCCAGCAGCCTGACTAGCCGGGTATACTTC. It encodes CASSLTSRVYF.

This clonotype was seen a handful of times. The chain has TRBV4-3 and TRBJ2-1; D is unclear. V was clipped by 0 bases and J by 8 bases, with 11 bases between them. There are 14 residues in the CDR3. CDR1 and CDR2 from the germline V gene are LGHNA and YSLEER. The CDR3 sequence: CASSQDPRSDEQFF. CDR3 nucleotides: TGCGCCAGCAGCCAAGATCCCAGGAGCGATGAGCAGTTCTTC.